This TCR beta chain was obtained from a study of T cells after yellow fever vaccination. Whole-study context: Fractions containing few cells were prepared with SMART-Seq v4 Ultra Low Input.

Regarding this clonotype: Its antigen is as yet unknown.

Template switching with 5'RACE generated the TCR cDNA and added a universal primer site and UMIs. MiXCR, run by TCRdb on the 5' RACE reads, gives a single entry per CDR3 protein. This sample carries 300,000 or so distinct CDR3 sequences, 10% to 15% of them seen once, and the ten largest clones take about 0.54%. Study-level findings and limits: Contamination of FACS-sorted repertoires by abundant clonotypes from the bulk population could occur. The study found a weaker secondary response that peaked faster, day 5 versus 15.

CDR1 and CDR2 (germline): DFQATT, SNEGSKA (reference sequence). V dropped 5 bases and J dropped 6 bases, with 20 bases sitting between them. The CDR3 covers 14 residues. This chain uses TRBV20-1 with TRBJ2-7; D might be TRBD2 (6 bases). The sample in question was CD4+ T cells sorted from PBMCs, obtained 45 days after the yellow fever booster vaccination. The sequence was collected from a man younger than 45 who received the YFV17D yellow fever vaccine. CDR3 region: CSAQLAAHTSEQYF. The CDR3 region has the DNA TGCAGTGCTCAGTTAGCGGCACACACCTCCGAGCAGTACTTC.